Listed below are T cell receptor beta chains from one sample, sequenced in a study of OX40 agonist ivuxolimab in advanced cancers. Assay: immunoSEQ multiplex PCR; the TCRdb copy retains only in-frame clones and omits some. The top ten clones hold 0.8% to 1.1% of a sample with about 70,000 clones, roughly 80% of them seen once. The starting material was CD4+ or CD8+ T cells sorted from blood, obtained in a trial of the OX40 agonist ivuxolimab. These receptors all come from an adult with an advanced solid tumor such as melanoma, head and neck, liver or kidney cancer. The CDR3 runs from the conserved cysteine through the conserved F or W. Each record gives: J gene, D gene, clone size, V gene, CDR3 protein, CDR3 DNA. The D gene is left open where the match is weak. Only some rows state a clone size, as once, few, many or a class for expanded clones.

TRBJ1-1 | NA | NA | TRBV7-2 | CASSLELVGIGLVSEAFF | TGTGCCAGCAGCTTAGAATTGGTTGGGATAGGGTTGGTCTCTGAAGCTTTCTTT
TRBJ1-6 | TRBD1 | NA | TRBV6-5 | CASSSYPGQYNSPLHF | TGTGCCAGCAGTTCATACCCGGGACAGTATAATTCACCCCTCCACTTT
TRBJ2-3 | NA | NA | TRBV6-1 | CASTGTSTDTQYF | TGTGCCAGCACAGGAACCTCCACAGATACGCAGTATTTT
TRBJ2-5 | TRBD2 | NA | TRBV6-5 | CASSYLPAGGPETQYF | TGTGCCAGCAGTTACCTCCCAGCGGGGGGGCCTGAGACCCAGTACTTC
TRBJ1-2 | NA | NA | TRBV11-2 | CASRNLGGSHGYTF | TGTGCCAGCAGAAACCTCGGGGGCTCCCATGGCTACACCTTC
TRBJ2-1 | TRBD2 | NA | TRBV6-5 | CASSLAGLYNEQFF | TGTGCCAGCAGTCTAGCGGGGCTATACAATGAGCAGTTCTTC
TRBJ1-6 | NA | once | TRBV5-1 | CASSLGHGNSPLHF | TGCGCCAGCAGCTTGGGACATGGAAATTCACCCCTCCACTTT
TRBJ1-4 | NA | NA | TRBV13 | CASSLRVINREKLFF | TGTGCCAGCAGCTTAAGGGTCATCAACCGGGAAAAACTGTTTTTT
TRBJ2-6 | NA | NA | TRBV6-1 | CASSPGPSWANVLTF | TGTGCCAGCAGTCCAGGACCAAGTTGGGCCAACGTCCTGACTTTC
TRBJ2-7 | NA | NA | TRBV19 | CASSSGYEQYF | TGTGCCAGTAGTTCGGGGTACGAGCAGTACTTC
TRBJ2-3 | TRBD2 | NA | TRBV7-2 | CASSFSGGRTDTQYF | TGTGCCAGCAGCTTTAGCGGGGGCCGCACAGATACGCAGTATTTT
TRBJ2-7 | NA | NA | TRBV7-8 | CASRGRTYEQYF | TGTGCCAGCAGGGGCCGAACCTACGAGCAGTACTTC
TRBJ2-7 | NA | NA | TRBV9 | CASSYEGGAYEQYF | TGTGCCAGCAGCTATGAGGGGGGAGCTTACGAGCAGTACTTC
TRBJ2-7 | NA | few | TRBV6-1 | CASSKDRAYEQYF | TGTGCCAGCAGTAAGGACAGAGCCTACGAGCAGTACTTC
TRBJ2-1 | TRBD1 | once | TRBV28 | CASSPGTGPYNEQFF | TGTGCCAGCAGTCCCGGGACAGGGCCCTACAATGAGCAGTTCTTC
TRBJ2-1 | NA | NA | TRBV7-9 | CASSSGTLPQEEQFF | TGTGCCAGCAGCTCCGGGACTCTCCCGCAGGAGGAGCAGTTCTTC
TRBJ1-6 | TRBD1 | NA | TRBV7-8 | CASSLVSRGPYSPLHF | TGTGCCAGCAGCTTAGTAAGCAGGGGGCCGTATTCACCCCTCCACTTT
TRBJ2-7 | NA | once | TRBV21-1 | CASSTFFRDRVSGEQYF | TGTGCCAGCAGCACCTTTTTCCGGGACAGGGTTTCGGGAGAGCAGTACTTC
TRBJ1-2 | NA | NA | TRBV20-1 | CSAKSINGYTF | TGCAGTGCTAAAAGTATAAATGGCTACACCTTC
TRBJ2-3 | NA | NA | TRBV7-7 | CASSLRGPTDTQYF | TGTGCCAGCAGCTTACGGGGTCCCACAGATACGCAGTATTTT
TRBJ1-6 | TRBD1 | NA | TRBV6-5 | CASSYLRQGARSPLHF | TGTGCCAGCAGTTACCTCCGACAGGGGGCACGGTCACCCCTCCACTTT
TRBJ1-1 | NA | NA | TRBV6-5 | CASTPDRVNTEAFF | TGTGCCAGCACCCCGGACAGAGTGAACACTGAAGCTTTCTTT
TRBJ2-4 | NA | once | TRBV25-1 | CASSETGAEAKNIQYF | TGTGCCAGCAGTGAGACAGGCGCCGAAGCCAAAAACATTCAGTACTTC
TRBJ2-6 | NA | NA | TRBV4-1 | CASSQGGGSQGLANVLTF | TGCGCCAGCAGCCAAGGGGGTGGTAGTCAGGGACTGGCCAACGTCCTGACTTTC
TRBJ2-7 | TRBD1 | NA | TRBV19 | CASRFTGESYEQYF | TGTGCCAGTAGGTTTACAGGGGAGAGCTACGAGCAGTACTTC
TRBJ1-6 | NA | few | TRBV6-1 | CASSASWSSYNSPLHF | TGTGCCAGCAGTGCTTCCTGGAGCTCCTATAATTCACCCCTCCACTTT
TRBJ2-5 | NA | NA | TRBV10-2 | CASRAGTQETQYF | TGCGCCAGCAGGGCAGGGACGCAAGAGACCCAGTACTTC
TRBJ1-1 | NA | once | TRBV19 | CASSIATGNTEAFF | TGTGCCAGTAGTATTGCGACAGGGAACACTGAAGCTTTCTTT
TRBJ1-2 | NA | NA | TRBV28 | CASSPHRVSTYGYTF | TGTGCCAGCAGTCCCCACAGGGTCTCCACATATGGCTACACCTTC
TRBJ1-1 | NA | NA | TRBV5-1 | CASSLRQDTEAFF | TGCGCCAGCAGCTTAAGACAGGACACTGAAGCTTTCTTT
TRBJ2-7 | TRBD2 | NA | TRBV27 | CASSLSFSGGTSYEQYF | TGTGCCAGCAGTTTATCGTTTAGCGGGGGGACCTCCTACGAGCAGTACTTC
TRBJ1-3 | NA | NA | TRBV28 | CASSSGVGNTIYF | TGTGCCAGCAGTTCAGGGGTTGGAAACACCATATATTTT
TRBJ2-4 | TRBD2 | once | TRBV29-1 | CSVAASGLAGGSPILNIQYF | TGCAGCGTGGCTGCCTCGGGACTAGCGGGGGGTTCCCCGATCCTAAACATTCAGTACTTC
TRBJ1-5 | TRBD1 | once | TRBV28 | CASDRGKNQPQHF | TGTGCCAGCGACAGGGGGAAAAATCAGCCCCAGCATTTT
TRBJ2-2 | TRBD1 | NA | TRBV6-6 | CAIQTGAGTGELFF | TGTGCCATACAGACAGGGGCGGGCACCGGGGAGCTGTTTTTT
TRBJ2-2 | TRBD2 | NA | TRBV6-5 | CATIIAGGGVWELFF | TGTGCCACGATTATAGCGGGAGGAGGCGTCTGGGAGCTGTTTTTT
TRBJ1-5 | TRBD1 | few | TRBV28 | CASSPWTGMGVQPQHF | TGTGCCAGCAGTCCTTGGACAGGGATGGGCGTTCAGCCCCAGCATTTT
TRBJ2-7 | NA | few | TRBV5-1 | CASSLARESYEQYF | TGCGCCAGCAGCTTGGCCAGGGAGTCCTACGAGCAGTACTTC
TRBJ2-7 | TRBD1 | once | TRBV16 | CASSPDRAEQYF | TGTGCCAGCAGTCCGGACAGGGCCGAGCAGTACTTC
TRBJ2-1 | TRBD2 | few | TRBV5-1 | CASSLVTSGGNEQFF | TGCGCCAGCAGCTTGGTGACTAGCGGGGGCAATGAGCAGTTCTTC
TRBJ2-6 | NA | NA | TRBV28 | CASVALSAGANVLTF | TGTGCCAGCGTCGCGCTTTCGGCTGGGGCCAACGTCCTGACTTTC
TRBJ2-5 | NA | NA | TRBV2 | CASYGQSSETQYF | TGTGCCAGCTATGGACAGTCCAGTGAGACCCAGTACTTC
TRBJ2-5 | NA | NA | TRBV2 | CASSRQFQETQYF | TGTGCCAGCAGTAGACAGTTTCAAGAGACCCAGTACTTC
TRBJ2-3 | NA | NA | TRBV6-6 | CASRDDGQGWADTQYF | TGTGCCAGCAGGGACGACGGCCAGGGCTGGGCAGATACGCAGTATTTT
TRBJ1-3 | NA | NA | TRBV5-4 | CASSLKGSGNTIYF | TGTGCCAGCAGCTTAAAAGGGAGCGGAAACACCATATATTTT
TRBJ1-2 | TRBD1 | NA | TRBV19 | CASSIGPGQTNYGYTF | TGTGCCAGTAGTATAGGCCCGGGACAGACTAACTATGGCTACACCTTC
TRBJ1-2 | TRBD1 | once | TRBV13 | CASSSWTGLGGGYTF | TGTGCCAGCAGCTCTTGGACAGGCCTTGGAGGGGGCTACACCTTC
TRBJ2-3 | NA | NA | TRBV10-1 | CASSESLAITDTQYF | TGCGCCAGCAGTGAATCGCTAGCGATCACAGATACGCAGTATTTT
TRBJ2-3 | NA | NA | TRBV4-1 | CASSSFPGAATDTQYF | TGCGCCAGCAGCTCTTTTCCGGGAGCAGCCACAGATACGCAGTATTTT
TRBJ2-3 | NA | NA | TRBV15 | CATGAGGPSTDTQYF | TGTGCCACCGGAGCAGGGGGGCCTAGCACAGATACGCAGTATTTT